A selection of T cell receptor beta chains follows, all from one sample in a study of blood T cell repertoires in COVID-19. Data came from immunoSEQ multiplex PCR; TCRdb stores just in-frame clones and leaves some out. The sample consists of hundreds of thousands of clones, roughly 86% of them appearing once. Sequenced material: PBMCs or T cells enriched from blood (not recorded which). The receptors were gathered from a woman aged 25 to 39 with acute COVID-19. Both conserved end residues are trimmed from each CDR3. Fields, in order: J gene, V gene, clone size, CDR3 protein. Some rows have no size entry. The others give once, few or many, or a class for an expanded clone.

TRBJ1-5,TRBV4-1,NA,ASSQDRTSNQPQH
TRBJ2-7,TRBV11-2,once,ASSWVAGGFDEQY
TRBJ2-7,TRBV6-5,NA,ASSVTSGGFYEQY
TRBJ2-7,TRBV18,NA,ASSTTRDRGLYEQY
TRBJ2-7,TRBV4-3,NA,ATPGYTPACEQY
TRBJ1-3,TRBV6-5,NA,ASMRSGRSGNTIY
TRBJ1-3,TRBV5-4,NA,ASSRTGSGNTIY
TRBJ1-1,TRBV29-1,NA,SVVTGGATEAF
TRBJ1-2,TRBV3-1/TRBV3-2,NA,ASSQGPTGISNYGYT
TRBJ1-5,TRBV20-1,NA,SAAPQVAQH
TRBJ2-6,TRBV11-3,NA,ASSPGLTSGANVLT
TRBJ2-4,TRBV3-1/TRBV3-2,NA,ASSQGRLAGGPNSRRY
TRBJ2-7,TRBV30,NA,AWSVTLGEGEY
TRBJ2-3,TRBV30,NA,AWRATSGARYTDTQY
TRBJ1-5,TRBV15,NA,ATSREHISPQPQH
TRBJ1-1,TRBV15,NA,ATTNPGQVPKTEAF
TRBJ2-1,TRBV18,NA,ASSLGTSGYNEQF
TRBJ2-3,TRBV27,NA,ASSFSGGPSTDTQY
TRBJ2-2,TRBV11-2,NA,ASSLVPRINTGELF
TRBJ2-1,TRBV7-2,NA,ASRPSGGAYNEQF
TRBJ1-4,TRBV14,NA,ASSVLGHEKLF
TRBJ2-1,TRBV5-8,NA,ASSLGAGDPYNEQF
TRBJ1-1,TRBV11-2,NA,ASSLSGQGGTEAF
TRBJ2-7,TRBV20-1,NA,SASISLYEQY
TRBJ1-5,TRBV5-1,NA,ASRGQGGGPQH
TRBJ1-2,TRBV11-2,NA,ATRSWGVNYGYT